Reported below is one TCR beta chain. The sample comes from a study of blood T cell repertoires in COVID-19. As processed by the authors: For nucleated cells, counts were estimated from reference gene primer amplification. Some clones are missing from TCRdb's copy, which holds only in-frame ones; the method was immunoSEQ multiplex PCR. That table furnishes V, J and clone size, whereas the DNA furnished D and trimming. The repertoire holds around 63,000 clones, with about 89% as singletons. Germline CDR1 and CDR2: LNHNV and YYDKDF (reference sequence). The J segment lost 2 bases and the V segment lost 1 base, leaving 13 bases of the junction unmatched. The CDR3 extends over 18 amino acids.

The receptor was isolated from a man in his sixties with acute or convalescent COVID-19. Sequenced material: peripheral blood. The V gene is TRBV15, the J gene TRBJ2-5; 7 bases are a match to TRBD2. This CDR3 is CATSRVQTASGGQETQYF. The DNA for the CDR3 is TGTGCCACCAGCAGAGTCCAAACCGCTAGCGGCGGGCAAGAGACCCAGTACTTC.